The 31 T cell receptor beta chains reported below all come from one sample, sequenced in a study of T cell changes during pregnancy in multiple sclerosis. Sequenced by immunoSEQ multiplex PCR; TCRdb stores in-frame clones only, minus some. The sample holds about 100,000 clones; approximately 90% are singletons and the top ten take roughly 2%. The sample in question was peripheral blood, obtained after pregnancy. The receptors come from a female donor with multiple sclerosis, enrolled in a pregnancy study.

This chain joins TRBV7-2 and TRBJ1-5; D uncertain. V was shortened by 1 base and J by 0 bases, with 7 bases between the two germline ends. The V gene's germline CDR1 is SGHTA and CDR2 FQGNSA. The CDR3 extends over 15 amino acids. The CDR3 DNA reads TGTGCCAGCAGCTTAGGGGCGCATAGCAATCAGCCCCAGCATTTT. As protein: CASSLGAHSNQPQHF.

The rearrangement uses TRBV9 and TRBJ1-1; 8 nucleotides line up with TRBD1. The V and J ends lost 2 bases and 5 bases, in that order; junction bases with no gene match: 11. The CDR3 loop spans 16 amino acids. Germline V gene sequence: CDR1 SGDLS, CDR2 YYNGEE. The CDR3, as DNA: TGTGCCAGCAGCGTTCGAAGCTCAGGGGGCGCAACTGAAGCTTTCTTT. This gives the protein CASSVRSSGGATEAFF.

The CDR3 sequence: CASSLRSGSRGQYF. CDR3 DNA: TGTGCCAGCAGTTTAAGGTCCGGGTCCCGAGGGCAGTACTTC. The chain joins TRBV27 to TRBJ2-7, with D uncertain. The CDR3 has 14 amino acids. V was cut by 2 bases and J by 9 bases, with 17 bases left in between. Germline V CDR1 and CDR2: MNHEY, SMNVEV (reference sequence).

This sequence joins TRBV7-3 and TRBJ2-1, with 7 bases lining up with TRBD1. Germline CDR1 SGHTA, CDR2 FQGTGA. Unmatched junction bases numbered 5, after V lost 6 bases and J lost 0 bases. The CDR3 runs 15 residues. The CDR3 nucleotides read TGTGCCAGCAGTTTCCGGGACAGCTCCTACAATGAGCAGTTCTTC. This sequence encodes CASSFRDSSYNEQFF.

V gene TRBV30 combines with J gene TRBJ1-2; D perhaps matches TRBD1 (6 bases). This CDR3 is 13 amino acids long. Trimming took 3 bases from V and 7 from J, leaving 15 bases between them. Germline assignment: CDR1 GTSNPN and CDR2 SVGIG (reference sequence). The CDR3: CAWRPDRNPGYTF. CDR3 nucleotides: TGTGCCTGGAGACCTGACAGGAATCCTGGCTACACCTTC.

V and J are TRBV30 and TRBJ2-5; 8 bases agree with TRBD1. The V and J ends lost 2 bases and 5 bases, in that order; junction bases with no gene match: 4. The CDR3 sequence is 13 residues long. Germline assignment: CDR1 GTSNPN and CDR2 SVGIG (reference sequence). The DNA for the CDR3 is TGTGCCTGGAGTCCAGGGGGCCCGGAGACCCAGTACTTC. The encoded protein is CAWSPGGPETQYF.

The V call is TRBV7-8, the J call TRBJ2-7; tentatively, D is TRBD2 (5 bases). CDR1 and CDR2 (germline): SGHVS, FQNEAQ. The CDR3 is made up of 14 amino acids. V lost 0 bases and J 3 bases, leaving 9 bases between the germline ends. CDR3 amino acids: CASSLAEAVYEQYF. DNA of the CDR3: TGTGCCAGCAGCTTAGCGGAGGCAGTCTACGAGCAGTACTTC. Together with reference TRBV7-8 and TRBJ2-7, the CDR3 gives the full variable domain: GAGVSQSPRYKVAKRGQDVALRCDPISGHVSLFWYQQALGQGPEFLTYFQNEAQLDKSGLPSDRFFAERPEGSVSTLKIQRTQQEDSAVYLCASSLAEAVYEQYFGPGTRLTVT.

The CDR3 protein is CASSFRQGHEPAYEQYF. CDR3 nucleotides: TGTGCCAGCAGCTTCCGACAGGGTCATGAGCCCGCCTACGAGCAGTACTTC. The chain is built from TRBV5-6 and TRBJ2-7; 7 positions match TRBD1. The trim removed 2 bases at V and 2 bases at J, leaving 13 bases unmatched. CDR1 SGHDT and CDR2 YYEEEE come from the germline V gene. The CDR3 consists of 17 residues.

For the CDR3, the DNA is TGTGCCAGCAAGGGGACAGGGCTTTATAATTCACCCCTCCACTTT. Translating it yields CASKGTGLYNSPLHF. V and J are TRBV6-5 and TRBJ1-6; 9 bases align to TRBD1. From germline, CDR1 is MNHEY and CDR2 SVGAGI. The CDR3 has 15 residues. V was clipped by 7 bases and J by 4 bases; unmatched bases: 5.

The DNA for the CDR3 is TGTGCCAGCAGCTTGGGACAGTTTAATTCACCCCTCCACTTT. The encoded protein is CASSLGQFNSPLHF. The chain employs TRBV5-6 and TRBJ1-6; D possibly corresponds to TRBD1 (5 bases). The V gene lost 0 bases and the J gene lost 6 bases, with 7 bases spanning the gap. The CDR3 contains 14 residues. Germline V gene sequence: CDR1 SGHDT, CDR2 YYEEEE.

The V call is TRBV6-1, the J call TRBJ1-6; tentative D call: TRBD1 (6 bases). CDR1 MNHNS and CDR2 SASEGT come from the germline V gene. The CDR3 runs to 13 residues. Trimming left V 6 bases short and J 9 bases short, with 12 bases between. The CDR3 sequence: CASSPTGLSPLHF. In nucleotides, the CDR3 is TGTGCCAGCAGCCCAACAGGGCTTTCACCCCTCCACTTT.

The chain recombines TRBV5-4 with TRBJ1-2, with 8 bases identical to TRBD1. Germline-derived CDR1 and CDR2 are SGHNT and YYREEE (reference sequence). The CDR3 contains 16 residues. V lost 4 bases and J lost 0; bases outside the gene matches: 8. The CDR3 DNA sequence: TGTGCCAGCAGCCCACCAGGGGGCGAGACTAACTATGGCTACACCTTC. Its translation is CASSPPGGETNYGYTF.

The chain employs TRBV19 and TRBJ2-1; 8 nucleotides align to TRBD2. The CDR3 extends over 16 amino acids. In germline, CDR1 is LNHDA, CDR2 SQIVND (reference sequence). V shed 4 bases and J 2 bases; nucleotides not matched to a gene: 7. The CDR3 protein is CASSRSGSPPYNEQFF. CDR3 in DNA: TGTGCCAGTAGTAGAAGCGGGAGCCCTCCCTACAATGAGCAGTTCTTC.

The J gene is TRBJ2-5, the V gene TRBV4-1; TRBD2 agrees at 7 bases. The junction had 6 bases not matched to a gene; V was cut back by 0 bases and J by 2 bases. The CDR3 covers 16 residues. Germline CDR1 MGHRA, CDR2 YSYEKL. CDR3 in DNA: TGCGCCAGCAGCCAAGATTTCGCGGGGGTACAAGAGACCCAGTACTTC. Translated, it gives CASSQDFAGVQETQYF.

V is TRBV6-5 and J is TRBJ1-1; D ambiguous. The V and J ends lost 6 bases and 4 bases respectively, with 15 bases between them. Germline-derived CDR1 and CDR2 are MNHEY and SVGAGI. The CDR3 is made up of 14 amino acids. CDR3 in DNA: TGTGCCAGCAGCTATCCTGGTTTGTCCACTGAAGCTTTCTTT. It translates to CASSYPGLSTEAFF.

CDR3 sequence reads: CASSLRTAENYGYTF. CDR3 bases: TGTGCCAGCTCACTCCGGACAGCAGAAAACTATGGCTACACCTTC. The rearrangement joins TRBV18 to TRBJ1-2, with D perhaps TRBD1 (6 bases). The CDR3 extends over 15 amino acids. Trimming left V 4 bases short and J 2 bases short, with 14 bases between. Per germline, CDR1 KGHSH and CDR2 LQKENI.

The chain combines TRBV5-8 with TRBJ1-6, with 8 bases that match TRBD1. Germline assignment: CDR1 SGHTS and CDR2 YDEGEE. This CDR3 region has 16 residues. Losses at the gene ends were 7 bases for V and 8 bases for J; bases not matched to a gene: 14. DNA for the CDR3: TGTGCCAGCTCCCTTGGGTCAGGGGGCCTCGATTCACCCCTCCACTTT. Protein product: CASSLGSGGLDSPLHF.

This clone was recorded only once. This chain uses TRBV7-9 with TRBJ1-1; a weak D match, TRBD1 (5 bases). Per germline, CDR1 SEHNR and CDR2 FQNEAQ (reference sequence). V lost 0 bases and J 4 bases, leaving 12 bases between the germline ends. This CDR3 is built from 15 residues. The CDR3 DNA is TGTGCCAGCAGCTTAGCGGAGGGGCTCGGCACTGAAGCTTTCTTT. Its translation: CASSLAEGLGTEAFF.

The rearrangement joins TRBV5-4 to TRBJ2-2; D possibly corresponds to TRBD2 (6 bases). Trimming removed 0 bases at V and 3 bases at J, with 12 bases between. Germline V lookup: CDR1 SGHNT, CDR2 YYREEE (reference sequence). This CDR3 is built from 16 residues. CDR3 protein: CASSLAVTRDTGELFF. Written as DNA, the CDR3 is TGTGCCAGCAGCTTGGCCGTGACTAGGGACACCGGGGAGCTGTTTTTT.

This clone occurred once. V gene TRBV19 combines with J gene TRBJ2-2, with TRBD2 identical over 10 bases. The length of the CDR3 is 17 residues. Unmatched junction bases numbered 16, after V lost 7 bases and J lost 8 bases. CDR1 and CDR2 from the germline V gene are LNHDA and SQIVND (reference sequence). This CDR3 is CASTFLSGRAAGGELFF. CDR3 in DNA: TGTGCCAGTACCTTTTTAAGCGGGAGGGCCGCCGGTGGGGAGCTGTTTTTT.

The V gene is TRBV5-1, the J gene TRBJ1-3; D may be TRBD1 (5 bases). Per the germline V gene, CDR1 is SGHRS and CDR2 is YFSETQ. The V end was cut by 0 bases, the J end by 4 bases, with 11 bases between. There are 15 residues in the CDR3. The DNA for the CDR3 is TGCGCCAGCAGCTTGGTTCAGGGCCCGGGAAACACCATATATTTT. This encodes CASSLVQGPGNTIYF. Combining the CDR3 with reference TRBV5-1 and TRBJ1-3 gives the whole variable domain KAGVTQTPRYLIKTRGQQVTLSCSPISGHRSVSWYQQTPGQGLQFLFEYFSETQRNKGNFPGRFSGRQFSNSRSEMNVSTLELGDSALYLCASSLVQGPGNTIYFGEGSWLTVV.

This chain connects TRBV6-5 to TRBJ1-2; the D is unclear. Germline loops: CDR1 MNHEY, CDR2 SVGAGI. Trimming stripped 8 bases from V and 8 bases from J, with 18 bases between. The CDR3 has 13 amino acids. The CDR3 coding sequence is TGTGCCAGCCGCAAACCCGGAGGCCTGGGCTACACCTTC. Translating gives CASRKPGGLGYTF.

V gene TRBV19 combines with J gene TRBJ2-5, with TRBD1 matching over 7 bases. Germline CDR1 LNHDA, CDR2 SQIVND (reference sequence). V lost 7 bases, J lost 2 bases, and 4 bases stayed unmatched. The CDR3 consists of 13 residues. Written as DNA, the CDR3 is TGTGCCAGTAACCCGACAGGGCAAGAGACCCAGTACTTC. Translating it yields CASNPTGQETQYF. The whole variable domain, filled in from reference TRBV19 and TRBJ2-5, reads DGGITQSPKYLFRKEGQNVTLSCEQNLNHDAMYWYRQDPGQGLRLIYYSQIVNDFQKGDIAEGYSVSREKKESFPLTVTSAQKNPTAFYLCASNPTGQETQYFGPGTRLLVL.

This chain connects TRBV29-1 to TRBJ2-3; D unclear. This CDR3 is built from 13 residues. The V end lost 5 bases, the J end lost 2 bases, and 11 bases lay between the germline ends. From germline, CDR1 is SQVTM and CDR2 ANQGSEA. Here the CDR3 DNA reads TGCAGCGTTCGTGGCAGATCCACAGATACGCAGTATTTT. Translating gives CSVRGRSTDTQYF.

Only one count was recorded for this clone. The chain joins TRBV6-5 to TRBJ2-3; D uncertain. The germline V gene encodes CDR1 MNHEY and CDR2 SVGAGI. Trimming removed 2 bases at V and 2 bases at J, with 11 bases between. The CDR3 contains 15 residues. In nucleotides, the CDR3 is TGTGCCAGCAGTTACGGGCAGGCCCTCACAGATACGCAGTATTTT. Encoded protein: CASSYGQALTDTQYF.

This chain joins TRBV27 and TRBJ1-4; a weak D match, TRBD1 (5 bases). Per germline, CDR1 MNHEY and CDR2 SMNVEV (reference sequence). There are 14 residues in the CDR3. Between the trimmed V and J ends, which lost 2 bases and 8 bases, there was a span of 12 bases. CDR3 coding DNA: TGTGCCAGCAGTTTACAGGGCCTAGGAGAAAAACTGTTTTTT. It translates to CASSLQGLGEKLFF.

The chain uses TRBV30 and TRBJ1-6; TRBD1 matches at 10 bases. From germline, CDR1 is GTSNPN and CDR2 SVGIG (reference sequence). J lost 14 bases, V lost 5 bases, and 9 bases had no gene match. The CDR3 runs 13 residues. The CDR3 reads CAWCPGQGLALHF. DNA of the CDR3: TGTGCCTGGTGCCCGGGACAGGGGTTGGCCCTCCACTTT.

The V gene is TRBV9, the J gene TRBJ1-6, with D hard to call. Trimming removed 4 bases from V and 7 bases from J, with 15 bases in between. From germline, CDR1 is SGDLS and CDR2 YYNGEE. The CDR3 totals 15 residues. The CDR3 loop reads CASSPSQTANSPLHF. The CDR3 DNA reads TGTGCCAGCAGCCCCTCACAGACGGCAAATTCACCCCTCCACTTT.

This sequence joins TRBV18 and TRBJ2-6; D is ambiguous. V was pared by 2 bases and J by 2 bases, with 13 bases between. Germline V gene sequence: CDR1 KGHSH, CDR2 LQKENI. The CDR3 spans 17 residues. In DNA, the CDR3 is TGTGCCAGCTCACCAGGGCCGAAAAGGACTGGGGCCAACGTCCTGACTTTC. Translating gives CASSPGPKRTGANVLTF.

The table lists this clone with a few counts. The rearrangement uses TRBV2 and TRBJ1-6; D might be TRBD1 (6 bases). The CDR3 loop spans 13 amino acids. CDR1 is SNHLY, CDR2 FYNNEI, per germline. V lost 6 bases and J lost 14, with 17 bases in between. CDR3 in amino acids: CASSPKNRQALHF. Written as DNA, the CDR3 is TGTGCCAGCAGCCCGAAAAACCGACAGGCCCTCCACTTT.

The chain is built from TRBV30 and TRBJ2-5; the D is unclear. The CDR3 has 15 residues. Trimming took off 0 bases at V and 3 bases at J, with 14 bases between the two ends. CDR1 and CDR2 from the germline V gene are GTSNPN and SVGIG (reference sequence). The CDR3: CAWSVGRFSKETQYF. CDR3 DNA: TGTGCCTGGAGTGTAGGCAGGTTTTCTAAAGAGACCCAGTACTTC.